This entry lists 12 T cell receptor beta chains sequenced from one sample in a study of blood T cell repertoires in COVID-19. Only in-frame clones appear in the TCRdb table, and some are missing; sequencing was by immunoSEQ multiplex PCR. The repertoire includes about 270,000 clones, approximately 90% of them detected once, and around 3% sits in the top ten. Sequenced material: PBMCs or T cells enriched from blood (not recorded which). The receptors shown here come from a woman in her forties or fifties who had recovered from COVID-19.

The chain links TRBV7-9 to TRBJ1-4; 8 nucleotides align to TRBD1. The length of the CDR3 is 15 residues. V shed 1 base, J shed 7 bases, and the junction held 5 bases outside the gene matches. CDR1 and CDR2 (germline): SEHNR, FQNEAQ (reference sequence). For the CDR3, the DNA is TGTGCCAGCAGCTTAGGTTCAGGGGGCGGTGAAAAACTGTTTTTT. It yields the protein CASSLGSGGGEKLFF.

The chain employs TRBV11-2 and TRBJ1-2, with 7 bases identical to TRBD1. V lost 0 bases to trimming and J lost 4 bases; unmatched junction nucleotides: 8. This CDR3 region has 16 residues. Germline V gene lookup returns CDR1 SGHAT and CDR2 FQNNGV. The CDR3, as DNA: TGTGCCAGCAGCTTAGAACGTATAGGGGGCGCCTATGGCTACACCTTC. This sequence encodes CASSLERIGGAYGYTF.

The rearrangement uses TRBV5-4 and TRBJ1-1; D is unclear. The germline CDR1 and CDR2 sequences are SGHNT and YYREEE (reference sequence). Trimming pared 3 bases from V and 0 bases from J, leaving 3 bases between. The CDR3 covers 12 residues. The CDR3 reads CASSSVNTEAFF. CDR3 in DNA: TGTGCCAGCAGCTCAGTGAACACTGAAGCTTTCTTT.

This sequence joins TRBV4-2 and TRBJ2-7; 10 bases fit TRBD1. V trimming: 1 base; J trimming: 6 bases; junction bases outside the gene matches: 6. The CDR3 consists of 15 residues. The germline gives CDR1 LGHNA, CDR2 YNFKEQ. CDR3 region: CASSQAGTGVGEQYF. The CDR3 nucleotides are TGTGCCAGCAGCCAAGCGGGGACAGGGGTAGGCGAGCAGTACTTC.

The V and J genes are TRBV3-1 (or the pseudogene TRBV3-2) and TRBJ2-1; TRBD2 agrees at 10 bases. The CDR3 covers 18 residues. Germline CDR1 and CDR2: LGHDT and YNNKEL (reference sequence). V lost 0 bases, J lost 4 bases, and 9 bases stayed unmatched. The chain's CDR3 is CASSQDLWTSGEYNEQFF. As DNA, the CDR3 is TGTGCCAGCAGCCAAGATTTATGGACTAGCGGAGAATACAATGAGCAGTTCTTC.

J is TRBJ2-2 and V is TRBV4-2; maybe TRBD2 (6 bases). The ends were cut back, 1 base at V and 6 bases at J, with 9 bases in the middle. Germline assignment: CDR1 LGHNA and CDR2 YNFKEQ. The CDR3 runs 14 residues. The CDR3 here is CASSQVGGAGELFF. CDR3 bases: TGTGCCAGCAGCCAAGTAGGAGGGGCCGGGGAGCTGTTTTTT.

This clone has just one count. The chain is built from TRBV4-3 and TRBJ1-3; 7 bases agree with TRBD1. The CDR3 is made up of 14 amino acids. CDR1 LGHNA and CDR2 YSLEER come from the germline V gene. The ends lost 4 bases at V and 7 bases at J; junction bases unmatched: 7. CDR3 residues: CASSPGTVGNTIYF. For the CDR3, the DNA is TGCGCCAGCAGCCCCGGGACAGTAGGGAACACCATATATTTT.

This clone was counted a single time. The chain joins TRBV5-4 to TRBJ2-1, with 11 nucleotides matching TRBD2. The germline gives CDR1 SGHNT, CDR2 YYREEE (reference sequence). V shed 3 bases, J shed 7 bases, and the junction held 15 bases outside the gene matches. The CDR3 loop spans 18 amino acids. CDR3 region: CASSSQTPSGRPRNEQFF. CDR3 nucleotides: TGTGCCAGCAGCTCCCAAACCCCTAGCGGGAGGCCCCGTAATGAGCAGTTCTTC.

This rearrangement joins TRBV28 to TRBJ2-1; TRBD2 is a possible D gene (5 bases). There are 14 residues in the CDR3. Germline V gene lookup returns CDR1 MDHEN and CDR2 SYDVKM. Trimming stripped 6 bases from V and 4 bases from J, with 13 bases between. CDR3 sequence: CASSSLGKYNEQFF. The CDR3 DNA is TGTGCCAGCAGCTCCCTCGGGAAGTACAATGAGCAGTTCTTC.

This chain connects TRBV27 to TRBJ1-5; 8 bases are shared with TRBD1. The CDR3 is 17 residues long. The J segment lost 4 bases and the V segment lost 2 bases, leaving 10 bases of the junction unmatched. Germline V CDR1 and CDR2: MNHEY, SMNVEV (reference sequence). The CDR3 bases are TGTGCCAGCAGTTTAGCCCCCGACAGGGGTTGGAATCAGCCCCAGCATTTT. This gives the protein CASSLAPDRGWNQPQHF.

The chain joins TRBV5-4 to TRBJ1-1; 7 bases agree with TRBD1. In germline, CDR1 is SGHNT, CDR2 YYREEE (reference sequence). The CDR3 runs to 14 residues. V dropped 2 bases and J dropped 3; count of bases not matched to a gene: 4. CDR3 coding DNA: TGTGCCAGCAGCTTAACAGGGGTTGACACTGAAGCTTTCTTT. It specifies CASSLTGVDTEAFF.

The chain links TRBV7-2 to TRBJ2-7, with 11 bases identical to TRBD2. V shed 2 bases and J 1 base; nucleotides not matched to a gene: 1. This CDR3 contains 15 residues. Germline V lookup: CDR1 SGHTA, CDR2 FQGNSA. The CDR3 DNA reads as TGTGCCAGCAGCTTAAGACTAGCGGGATCCTACGAGCAGTACTTC. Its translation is CASSLRLAGSYEQYF.